The clone carrying this T cell receptor (beta chain) has a handful of counts. As yet, its antigen is unknown. Then a second PCR, running roughly 7 to 11 cycles, was carried out with a sample-barcoded 5' primer and a J-beta primer mix. TCRdb recomputed calls from the 5' RACE reads with MiXCR, one row per CDR3 protein. The sample includes hundreds of thousands of distinct CDR3 sequences, 36% of them seen just once. This specimen comes from a study of blood T cells in healthy people across ages. Study-level results: Researchers deemed the diversity estimates from one million T cells underestimates.

CDR1 and CDR2 from the germline V gene are GTSNPN and SVGIG (reference sequence). This CDR3 region has 15 residues. V gave up 7 bases and J gave up 0 bases, with 17 bases separating them. Each sample gave at least 6.5 million isolated PBMCs. This chain connects TRBV30 to TRBJ2-3; a weak D match, TRBD1 (6 bases). The TCR originated in a young man in good health. The sequencing sample was made of blood. The CDR3: CASPRLGGSTDTQYF. The DNA for the CDR3 is TGTGCCTCGCCGCGGCTAGGGGGAAGCACAGATACGCAGTATTTT.